The 27 T cell receptor beta chains reported below all come from one sample, sequenced in a study of T cell changes during pregnancy in multiple sclerosis. Only in-frame clones appear in the TCRdb table, and some are missing; sequencing was by immunoSEQ multiplex PCR. The sample consists of tens of thousands of clones, almost 95% of them appearing once. Sequencing used CD4+ T cells from peripheral blood mononuclear cells, obtained in the third trimester of pregnancy. The receptors derive from a female donor with multiple sclerosis, enrolled in a pregnancy study.

The chain combines TRBV6-5 with TRBJ1-2, with D hard to call. The V end lost 2 bases, the J end lost 8 bases, and 9 bases lay between the germline ends. The CDR3 consists of 12 residues. Germline V lookup: CDR1 MNHEY, CDR2 SVGAGI. CDR3 loop: CASSYPGSGYTF. The DNA for the CDR3 is TGTGCCAGCAGTTACCCCGGGTCCGGCTACACCTTC.

The chain recombines TRBV5-1 with TRBJ2-6, with D hard to call. The V and J ends lost 3 bases and 0 bases respectively, with 4 bases between them. This CDR3 has 14 amino acids. CDR1 and CDR2 from the germline V gene are SGHRS and YFSETQ. CDR3 sequence: CASSSSSGANVLTF. The DNA of the CDR3 is TGCGCCAGCAGCTCTAGCTCTGGGGCCAACGTCCTGACTTTC.

The gene calls are TRBV30 and TRBJ2-6, with a possible D match to TRBD1 (5 bases). Trimming removed 4 bases from V and 3 bases from J, with 10 bases in between. Germline V CDR1 and CDR2: GTSNPN, SVGIG (reference sequence). The CDR3 spans 14 residues. The CDR3 loop is CAWNNRIGANVLTF. For the CDR3, the DNA is TGTGCCTGGAATAACAGGATTGGGGCCAACGTCCTGACTTTC.

This clone was seen once. The V gene is TRBV7-9, the J gene TRBJ2-7, with D possibly being TRBD1 (6 bases). The length of the CDR3 is 14 residues. V shed 3 bases and J shed 0 bases, with 9 bases lying between them. Germline CDR1 is SEHNR and CDR2 is FQNEAQ (reference sequence). CDR3 coding DNA: TGTGCCAGCAGCTTCGACAGGAGCTCCTACGAGCAGTACTTC. Residues: CASSFDRSSYEQYF.

The chain links TRBV5-6 to TRBJ1-2; 7 bases are shared with TRBD1. Germline trimming cut 4 bases from V and 8 bases from J; bases unmatched to any gene: 8. In germline, CDR1 is SGHDT, CDR2 YYEEEE. The CDR3 runs to 13 residues. Here the CDR3 DNA reads TGTGCCAGCAGCCTTGGGACAGCAGAGGGCTACACCTTC. The encoded protein is CASSLGTAEGYTF.

The chain is built from TRBV19 and TRBJ1-3; D gene unclear. Per the germline V gene, CDR1 is LNHDA and CDR2 is SQIVND (reference sequence). CDR3 length: 13 amino acids. V was shortened by 6 bases and J by 0 bases, with 6 bases between the two germline ends. The CDR3 loop reads CASRRDSGNTIYF. The DNA of the CDR3 is TGTGCCAGTAGGAGAGACTCTGGAAACACCATATATTTT.

The V gene is TRBV7-8, the J gene TRBJ1-5; D is unresolved. V lost 2 bases to trimming and J lost 2 bases, with 4 bases between them. Germline V gene data show CDR1 as SGHVS and CDR2 as FQNEAQ. This CDR3 has 13 residues. CDR3 protein: CASSLTGNQPQHF. Here the CDR3 DNA reads TGTGCCAGCAGCTTAACTGGCAATCAGCCCCAGCATTTT.

J is TRBJ2-1 and V is TRBV27; TRBD1 matches at 7 bases. V was clipped by 6 bases and J by 9 bases; unmatched bases: 17. CDR3 length equals 16 residues. In germline, CDR1 is MNHEY, CDR2 SMNVEV (reference sequence). The chain's CDR3 is CASRQDRRILATEQFF. CDR3 coding DNA: TGTGCCAGCAGGCAGGACAGGAGGATTCTGGCGACTGAGCAGTTCTTC.

This chain connects TRBV6-6 to TRBJ2-2; TRBD2 agrees at 7 bases. Germline V CDR1 and CDR2: MNHNY, SVGAGI (reference sequence). Losses at the gene ends were 0 bases for V and 4 bases for J; bases not matched to a gene: 5. CDR3 length: 16 residues. The CDR3 spells CASSYSTGRPTGELFF. CDR3 DNA sequence: TGTGCCAGCAGTTACTCGACCGGGAGGCCCACCGGGGAGCTGTTTTTT.

V and J are TRBV2 and TRBJ2-1; 11 bases line up with TRBD2. Germline V gene lookup returns CDR1 SNHLY and CDR2 FYNNEI. With 6 bases clipped from V and 4 bases from J, the junction kept 11 bases outside the gene matches. The CDR3 runs 17 residues. Written as DNA, the CDR3 is TGTGCCAGCAGCGAAAGACTAGCGGGATTCTTTTACAATGAGCAGTTCTTC. It encodes CASSERLAGFFYNEQFF.

The chain couples TRBV5-6 to TRBJ2-7, with D perhaps TRBD2 (6 bases). Germline CDR1 reads SGHDT; CDR2 reads YYEEEE. V shed 1 base and J shed 4 bases, with 15 bases lying between them. The CDR3 totals 15 residues. The CDR3, as DNA: TGTGCCAGCAGCTTGTCCGGGACTTTCTTTTACGAGCAGTACTTC. As protein: CASSLSGTFFYEQYF.

The CDR3 loop is CASSTTGTGLAEQYF. The CDR3, as DNA: TGTGCCAGTAGTACCACCGGGACAGGGTTGGCCGAGCAGTACTTC. This chain links TRBV19 with TRBJ2-7, with 9 bases fitting TRBD1. Losses at the gene ends were 4 bases for V and 6 bases for J; bases not matched to a gene: 10. The CDR3 is 15 residues long. Germline CDR1 and CDR2: LNHDA and SQIVND (reference sequence). Using reference TRBV19 and TRBJ2-7 for the parts outside the CDR3, the full variable domain is DGGITQSPKYLFRKEGQNVTLSCEQNLNHDAMYWYRQDPGQGLRLIYYSQIVNDFQKGDIAEGYSVSREKKESFPLTVTSAQKNPTAFYLCASSTTGTGLAEQYFGPGTRLTVT.

The rearrangement uses TRBV5-1 and TRBJ2-2, with 7 nucleotides matching TRBD2. Looked up from germline, CDR1 is SGHRS and CDR2 is YFSETQ. The ends lost 1 base at V and 1 base at J; junction bases unmatched: 7. The CDR3 has 17 amino acids. CDR3 region: CASSLFPSGKNTGELFF. Written as DNA, the CDR3 is TGCGCCAGCAGCTTGTTCCCAAGCGGGAAGAACACCGGGGAGCTGTTTTTT.

The sample holds one count of this clone. This chain joins TRBV27 and TRBJ2-1; TRBD2 matches 11 bases. The CDR3 sequence is 18 residues long. The germline gives CDR1 MNHEY, CDR2 SMNVEV (reference sequence). Unmatched junction bases numbered 9, after V lost 0 bases and J lost 5 bases. CDR3 loop: CASSLSQSGSGRDNEQFF. CDR3 DNA: TGTGCCAGCAGTTTATCCCAATCCGGTAGCGGGAGGGACAATGAGCAGTTCTTC.

The chain combines TRBV19 with TRBJ2-3; 7 nucleotides match TRBD1. CDR3 length: 16 residues. CDR1 and CDR2 from the germline V gene are LNHDA and SQIVND (reference sequence). The J segment lost 4 bases and the V segment lost 4 bases, leaving 11 bases of the junction unmatched. DNA of the CDR3: TGTGCCAGTAGTACGACAACCCCGGGACAGTCAGATACGCAGTATTTT. It codes for CASSTTTPGQSDTQYF.

The V call is TRBV15, the J call TRBJ1-1; the D gene is possibly TRBD1 (5 bases). Germline lookup yields CDR1 LNHNV and CDR2 YYDKDF (reference sequence). The CDR3 loop spans 16 amino acids. V gave up 1 base and J gave up 1 base, with 13 bases separating them. This CDR3 is CATSRVVGRGNTEAFF. Written as DNA, the CDR3 is TGTGCCACCAGCAGAGTGGTCGGGAGGGGGAACACTGAAGCTTTCTTT. Full variable domain (remainder filled in from reference TRBV15 and TRBJ1-1): DAMVIQNPRYQVTQFGKPVTLSCSQTLNHNVMYWYQQKSSQAPKLLFHYYDKDFNNEADTPDNFQSRRPNTSFCFLDIRSPGLGDTAMYLCATSRVVGRGNTEAFFGQGTRLTVV.

The V gene is TRBV6-5, the J gene TRBJ2-1; perhaps TRBD1 as D (6 bases). Germline V CDR1 and CDR2: MNHEY, SVGAGI. Trimming stripped 6 bases from V and 4 bases from J, with 10 bases between. The length of the CDR3 is 13 residues. The CDR3 DNA is TGTGCCAGCAGCCCTACAGGGTACAATGAGCAGTTCTTC. This codes for CASSPTGYNEQFF.

V is TRBV2 and J is TRBJ2-7, with 10 bases aligning to TRBD2. Losses at the gene ends were 4 bases for V and 7 bases for J; bases not matched to a gene: 19. CDR3 length equals 18 residues. CDR1 and CDR2 from the germline V gene are SNHLY and FYNNEI. The CDR3 loop is CASSGGRGVAGGLREQYF. The CDR3 nucleotides are TGTGCCAGCAGTGGGGGGAGAGGAGTAGCGGGAGGATTACGGGAGCAGTACTTC.

V gene TRBV28 combines with J gene TRBJ2-4, with 7 nucleotides matching TRBD2. CDR1 is MDHEN and CDR2 is SYDVKM in the germline V gene. The CDR3 totals 16 residues. The ends lost 3 bases at V and 8 bases at J; junction bases unmatched: 13. The DNA for the CDR3 is TGTGCCAGCAGTTTGTCGGGGGGAGGGCCGGGGGACATTCAGTACTTC. This encodes CASSLSGGGPGDIQYF.

V usage is TRBV7-3 and J usage is TRBJ2-1; D uncertain. Trimming took 2 bases from V and 0 from J, leaving 8 bases between them. The CDR3 has 15 residues. Looked up from germline, CDR1 is SGHTA and CDR2 is FQGTGA. The CDR3 here is CASSLQVSSYNEQFF. As DNA, the CDR3 is TGTGCCAGCAGCTTACAGGTCAGCTCCTACAATGAGCAGTTCTTC.

This chain connects TRBV6-5 to TRBJ1-2, with a weak D call TRBD1 (6 bases). Deletions cut 7 bases from V and 8 bases from J, with 20 bases between. The CDR3 has 14 amino acids. Germline assignment: CDR1 MNHEY and CDR2 SVGAGI. In nucleotides, the CDR3 is TGTGCCAGCATCGAGGGTGGGGGCGGCGAGGGCTACACCTTC. Its translation is CASIEGGGGEGYTF.

J is TRBJ2-4 and V is TRBV6-1; 10 positions agree with TRBD1. Germline trimming cut 5 bases from V and 8 bases from J; bases unmatched to any gene: 3. The CDR3 covers 13 residues. Germline CDR1 reads MNHNS; CDR2 reads SASEGT. Here the CDR3 reads CASSRDRGDIQYF. The CDR3 coding sequence is TGTGCCAGCAGTCGGGACAGGGGTGACATTCAGTACTTC.

The chain links TRBV5-1 to TRBJ2-6, with D possibly matching TRBD2 (6 bases). V was trimmed by 1 base and J by 4 bases, leaving 12 bases between them. CDR1 and CDR2 (germline): SGHRS, YFSETQ. The CDR3 covers 16 residues. The CDR3 nucleotides read TGCGCCAGCAGCTTGTCGGGAGCGTCCGGGGCCAACGTCCTGACTTTC. This codes for CASSLSGASGANVLTF.

This chain links TRBV5-1 with TRBJ2-7, with 8 positions matching TRBD2. J gave up 0 bases and V 4 bases, and 6 bases lay outside the gene matches. Germline V gene lookup returns CDR1 SGHRS and CDR2 YFSETQ. This CDR3 is 15 amino acids long. The CDR3 DNA is TGCGCCAGCAGCCTAGCGGGCCCCTTCTCCTACGAGCAGTACTTC. It specifies CASSLAGPFSYEQYF. Full variable domain (missing parts from reference TRBV5-1 and TRBJ2-7): KAGVTQTPRYLIKTRGQQVTLSCSPISGHRSVSWYQQTPGQGLQFLFEYFSETQRNKGNFPGRFSGRQFSNSRSEMNVSTLELGDSALYLCASSLAGPFSYEQYFGPGTRLTVT.

The V call is TRBV6-5, the J call TRBJ2-7; D is possibly TRBD2 (5 bases). Deletions cut 5 bases from V and 0 bases from J, with 14 bases between. Per germline, CDR1 MNHEY and CDR2 SVGAGI. The CDR3 is 15 residues long. Written as DNA, the CDR3 is TGTGCCAGCAGTACCCCCAGAGGGAGCTCCTACGAGCAGTACTTC. The encoded protein is CASSTPRGSSYEQYF.

V usage is TRBV7-9 and J usage is TRBJ1-5; D remains unclear. Trimming shortened V by 1 base and J by 2 bases, and 6 bases separated the two germline ends. Germline loops: CDR1 SEHNR, CDR2 FQNEAQ (reference sequence). The CDR3 is 14 amino acids. The CDR3 here is CASSLDRGNQPQHF. The CDR3, as DNA: TGTGCCAGCAGCTTAGATCGAGGCAATCAGCCCCAGCATTTT.

The chain links TRBV18 to TRBJ1-1; 8 positions agree with TRBD1. The CDR3 has 15 residues. Trimming removed 5 bases from V and 1 base from J; junction bases left unmatched: 6. Germline values: CDR1 KGHSH, CDR2 LQKENI. The CDR3 sequence: CASSFQGASNTEAFF. The CDR3, as DNA: TGTGCCAGCTCATTTCAGGGGGCATCGAACACTGAAGCTTTCTTT.